The sequence of this TCR beta chain was determined in a study of OX40 agonist ivuxolimab in advanced cancers. A note on the overall study: Ivuxolimab, which targeted the costimulatory receptor OX40 (CD134), was an agonistic, fully human IgG2 monoclonal antibody. In the dose-escalation cohort, 82.7% of patients were male, and the mean age was approximately 60 years, with a range of roughly 20 to 85. The paper covers the monotherapy dose-escalation part of the phase I ivuxolimab trial, which included N of about 50 patients. Intravenous ivuxolimab was administered to patients every 2 weeks at six dose levels: 0.01, 0.1, 0.3, 1.5, 3 and 10 mg/kg. The purpose of peripheral TCRbeta sequencing was to test whether ivuxolimab changed TCR sequence diversity and led to clonal T-cell expansion. Of the roughly 54 patients in dose escalation, about 20 had hepatocellular carcinoma, about 15 had melanoma, 9 had renal cell carcinoma and 9 had head and neck cancer. Patients were allowed to have had prior anti-PD-1, anti-PD-L1 or anti-CTLA-4 therapy, and roughly two fifths of the dose-escalation patients had been treated with checkpoint inhibitors. Partial responses occurred in three dose-escalation patients: two with cutaneous melanoma and one with hepatocellular carcinoma. Results and caveats for the whole study, not just this receptor: Low levels of normalized T-cell clonal expansion were also seen in some nonresponding patients. The antigen specificity of the peripheral T cells that underwent clonal expansion was not determined. Clonal expansion of both CD4+ and CD8+ blood T cells was observed from baseline to week 6 at doses 0.1 to 3.0 mg/kg. In partial responders in the 0.1-3.0 mg/kg groups, normalized peripheral clonal expansion was found to be among the lowest, especially among CD8+ T cells. On average, CD8+ T cells showed more expanded clones than CD4+ T cells after ivuxolimab.

With regard to this clone: The antigen it recognizes is unknown. No much larger clone exists at a distance of one base, and base qualities are not known.

Based on the germline V gene, the CDR1 and CDR2 sequences are SQVTM and ANQGSEA. The CDR3 sequence holds 13 residues, the cysteine and phenylalanine included. The read is trimmed to its CDR3 DNA, 39 bases read in frame from base 1. Genomic DNA was extracted from sorted cells for sequencing of the TCRbeta CDR3 region. TCRbeta CDR3 regions were sequenced using the immunoSEQ Assay. TCRdb provides this immuneACCESS table in a form limited to in-frame rearrangements. Some clones are lacking; in checked studies, under half of them reflect an unresolved V gene, and why the rest are absent is not known. Within this sample are more than 60,000 clones, with 81% of them counted one time only. The ten largest clones capture 5% of the sample. Patients with autoimmune disease history or receiving systemic immunosuppression were excluded from the trial. Peripheral blood for TCR sequencing was collected from all dose cohorts at baseline, on cycle 4 day 1, and on cycle 7 day 1. The samples were drawn from a first-in-human, open-label, multicenter phase I dose-escalation trial of ivuxolimab. Adults with locally advanced or metastatic melanoma, renal cell, hepatocellular, or head and neck squamous cell carcinoma were enrolled in the trial. Before TCR sequencing, CD4+ T cells and CD8+ T cells from peripheral blood were sorted into separate populations.

The sequence was obtained from an adult with an advanced solid tumor such as melanoma, head and neck, liver or kidney cancer. The chain links TRBV29-1 with TRBJ2-1; the D gene is perhaps TRBD2, from 6 matching bases. The sample here was CD4+ or CD8+ T cells sorted from blood, taken in a trial of the OX40 agonist ivuxolimab. The CDR3 protein sequence reads: CIVGGSHGNEQFF. Read as DNA, the sequence is TGCATCGTCGGGGGAAGTCACGGAAATGAGCAGTTCTTC.